This TCR beta chain was sequenced during a study of cytomegalovirus exposure and HLA in healthy donors. Unmatched junction bases numbered 5, after V lost 6 bases and J lost 3 bases. The length of the CDR3 is 15 residues. CDR1 is SGHTA and CDR2 is FQGNSA in the germline V gene. Worth noting for this clone: Antigen specificity is unknown.

Primers for the PCR totalled 60 Vbeta and 13 Jbeta. Here immunoSEQ multiplex PCR was the method, and the copy in TCRdb shows in-frame clones only, minus some. The data show 150,000 or so clones, with about four fifths seen just once and around 2.8% held by the top ten. Overall study results and limits: Most of the TCR beta V segments (in an earlier analysis) were productive either about 87% or about 30% of the time. In a later analysis, CMV-associated beta chains were mostly HLA-associated, it appeared. Altogether, 164 TCR beta chains were recorded as cytomegalovirus-associated. Reported performance of the classifier showed diagnosis of cytomegalovirus status with high specificity and sensitivity.

The source of this sequence is a man aged 18 to 35 in good health and CMV-seronegative. The chain recombines TRBV7-2 with TRBJ2-7, with 13 positions matching TRBD2. Sequenced material: PBMCs. CDR3 residues: CASSRTSGGNYEQYF. DNA of the CDR3: TGTGCCAGCAGTCGGACTAGCGGGGGAAACTACGAGCAGTACTTC.